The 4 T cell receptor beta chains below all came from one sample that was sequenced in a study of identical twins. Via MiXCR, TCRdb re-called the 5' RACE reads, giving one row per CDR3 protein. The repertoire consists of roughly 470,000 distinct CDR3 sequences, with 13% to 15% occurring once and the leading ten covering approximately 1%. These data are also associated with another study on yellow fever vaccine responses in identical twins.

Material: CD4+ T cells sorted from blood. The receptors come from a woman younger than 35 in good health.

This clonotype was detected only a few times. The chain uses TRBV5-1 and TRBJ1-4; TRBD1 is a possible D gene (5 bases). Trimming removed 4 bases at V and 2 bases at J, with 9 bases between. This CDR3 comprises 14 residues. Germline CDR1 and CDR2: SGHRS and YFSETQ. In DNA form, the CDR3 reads TGCGCCAGCAGCGTCGGGGGGACTAATGAAAAACTGTTTTTT. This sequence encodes CASSVGGTNEKLFF.

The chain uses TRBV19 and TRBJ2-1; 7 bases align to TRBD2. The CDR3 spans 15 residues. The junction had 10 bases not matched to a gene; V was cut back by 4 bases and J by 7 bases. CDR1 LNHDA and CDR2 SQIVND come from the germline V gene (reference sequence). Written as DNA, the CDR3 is TGTGCCAGTAGTAGGGGGGGGACGAGGCGGAATGAGCAGTTCTTC. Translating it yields CASSRGGTRRNEQFF.

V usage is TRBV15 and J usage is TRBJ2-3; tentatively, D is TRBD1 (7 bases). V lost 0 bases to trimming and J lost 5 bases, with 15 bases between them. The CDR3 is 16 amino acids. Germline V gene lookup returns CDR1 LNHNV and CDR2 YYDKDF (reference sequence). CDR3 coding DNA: TGTGCCACCAGCAGAGATTCAGGGGGGCGCGGAGATACGCAGTATTTT. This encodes CATSRDSGGRGDTQYF.

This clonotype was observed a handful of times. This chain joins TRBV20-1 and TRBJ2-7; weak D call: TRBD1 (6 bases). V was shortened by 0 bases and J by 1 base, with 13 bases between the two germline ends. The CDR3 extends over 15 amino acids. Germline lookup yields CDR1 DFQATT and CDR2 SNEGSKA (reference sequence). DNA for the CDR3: TGCAGTGCTAGAGATGGTCACAGGGCTTCCTACGAGCAGTACTTC. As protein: CSARDGHRASYEQYF.